The 29 T cell receptor beta chains in this list originate from one sample, sequenced in a study of T cells in Graves' hyperthyroidism and ophthalmopathy. Amplification of TCR beta CDR3 regions was performed using RNA transcripts as template. When the TCR CDR3 underwent first-round RT-PCR, the HTBI primer set was used. TCRdb called the multiplex PCR reads again in MiXCR, with one record for every CDR3 protein. This table has hundreds of thousands of distinct CDR3 sequences, 16% appearing once. The sample taken for sequencing was blood. Source of these receptors: a woman aged 40-49 years with Graves' ophthalmopathy.

This chain joins TRBV5-6 and TRBJ2-3, with TRBD2 matching 9 bases. With V trimmed by 1 base and J by 4 bases, 13 bases remained unmatched. The CDR3 extends over 18 amino acids. The V gene's germline CDR1 is SGHDT and CDR2 YYEEEE. CDR3 in DNA: TGTGCCAGCAGCTTGTACCGTCTAGCGGGGATTAGGGCAGATACGCAGTATTTT. It is translated as CASSLYRLAGIRADTQYF.

This clonotype has a handful of counts. The chain recombines TRBV5-1 with TRBJ2-1; 10 nucleotides align to TRBD2. The V gene's germline CDR1 is SGHRS and CDR2 YFSETQ. The CDR3 covers 19 residues. V lost 0 bases to trimming and J lost 5 bases; unmatched junction nucleotides: 14. The CDR3 is CASSLDLPSGSQLDNEQFF. Here the CDR3 DNA reads TGCGCCAGCAGCTTGGATCTACCTAGCGGGAGTCAGTTAGACAATGAGCAGTTCTTC.

This clonotype was counted at least ten times. CDR3 sequence reads: CASSLIQGARDEAFF. The CDR3 DNA reads TGTGCCAGCAGTTTAATACAGGGGGCAAGGGATGAAGCTTTCTTT. The chain carries TRBV28 and TRBJ1-1, with 9 bases fitting TRBD1. This CDR3 is 15 amino acids long. Unmatched junction bases numbered 8, after V lost 2 bases and J lost 7 bases. Germline V gene lookup returns CDR1 MDHEN and CDR2 SYDVKM.

The rearrangement joins TRBV11-2 to TRBJ2-5; 9 positions match TRBD1. In germline, CDR1 is SGHAT, CDR2 FQNNGV. The CDR3 is made up of 17 amino acids. V shed 5 bases, J shed 5 bases, and the junction held 15 bases outside the gene matches. CDR3 residues: CASSPPGQGVGRETQYF. CDR3 DNA: TGTGCCAGCAGCCCCCCGGGACAGGGTGTGGGCCGGGAGACCCAGTACTTC. Full variable domain (rest looked up from reference TRBV11-2 and TRBJ2-5): EAGVAQSPRYKIIEKRQSVAFWCNPISGHATLYWYQQILGQGPKLLIQFQNNGVVDDSQLPKDRFSAERLKGVDSTLKIQPAKLEDSAVYLCASSPPGQGVGRETQYFGPGTRLLVL.

This clonotype was observed at least ten times. The rearrangement joins TRBV28 to TRBJ2-4; no clear D gene. The CDR3 length is 15 residues. V lost 5 bases to trimming and J lost 3 bases, with 14 bases between them. From germline, CDR1 is MDHEN and CDR2 SYDVKM. The CDR3 spells CASSNSGVVKNIQYF. In DNA form, the CDR3 reads TGTGCCAGCAGTAATTCAGGAGTGGTCAAAAACATTCAGTACTTC.

The V call is TRBV4-1, the J call TRBJ2-5; D not resolved. The CDR3 loop spans 12 amino acids. Germline CDR1 reads MGHRA; CDR2 reads YSYEKL. Trimming took 5 bases from V and 5 from J, leaving 9 bases between them. This CDR3 is CASSKPRETQYF. The DNA for the CDR3 is TGCGCCAGCAGCAAGCCCCGGGAGACCCAGTACTTC.

V usage is TRBV7-6 and J usage is TRBJ2-1; the D gene is possibly TRBD1 (6 bases). This CDR3 spans 15 amino acids. Germline lookup yields CDR1 SGHVS and CDR2 FNYEAQ. V was trimmed by 2 bases and J by 9 bases, leaving 17 bases between them. CDR3 DNA: TGTGCCAGCAGCTTAAGTGGGGGCCGTTTTAGTGAGCAGTTCTTC. Translating gives CASSLSGGRFSEQFF.

At least ten counts were recorded for this clonotype. V is TRBV27 and J is TRBJ2-1; 9 nucleotides agree with TRBD2. V lost 5 bases, J lost 7 bases, and 6 bases stayed unmatched. Germline CDR1 MNHEY, CDR2 SMNVEV (reference sequence). CDR3 length: 14 amino acids. CDR3 coding DNA: TGTGCCAGCAGTCCCTATAGCGGGAGTAATGAGCAGTTCTTC. Translated: CASSPYSGSNEQFF.

This rearrangement joins TRBV19 to TRBJ2-1; D perhaps matches TRBD1 (5 bases). Germline values: CDR1 LNHDA, CDR2 SQIVND (reference sequence). The CDR3 runs to 19 residues. Trimming removed 0 bases at V and 2 bases at J, with 20 bases between. Written as DNA, the CDR3 is TGTGCCAGTAGTATAGATTTGTTTGCCAGGGCAGGGACCTACAATGAGCAGTTCTTC. Translating it yields CASSIDLFARAGTYNEQFF.

This clonotype has a count of ten or more. The rearrangement uses TRBV2 and TRBJ1-1; no definite D call. The CDR3 is made up of 14 amino acids. Germline CDR1 is SNHLY and CDR2 is FYNNEI. V lost 6 bases and J 1 base, leaving 12 bases between the germline ends. CDR3 coding DNA: TGTGCCAGCAGCCGCGGACTGCCGAACACTGAAGCTTTCTTT. This gives the protein CASSRGLPNTEAFF.

This clonotype was picked up a small number of times. A much larger clone sits a single nucleotide away, making a read error possible. CDR3 sequence (DNA): TGTGCCTGCTCACCAGGGACCTCCGGGGAGCTGTTTTTT. This sequence encodes CACSPGTSGELFF. The V and J genes are TRBV18 and TRBJ2-2; the D call may be TRBD1 or TRBD2 (5 bases each). The CDR3 contains 13 residues. Germline V lookup: CDR1 KGHSH, CDR2 LQKENI.

V and J are TRBV6-9 and TRBJ1-4; no reliable D call. This CDR3 comprises 14 residues. The ends were cut back, 3 bases at V and 4 bases at J, with 9 bases in the middle. The germline gives CDR1 MNHGY, CDR2 SVAAGI. The CDR3 DNA reads as TGTGCCAGCAGTTACAGGTCTCATAATGAAAAACTGTTTTTT. As protein: CASSYRSHNEKLFF.

This clonotype was seen many times. J is TRBJ1-1 and V is TRBV2, with D hard to call. V gave up 7 bases and J gave up 0 bases, with 9 bases separating them. Germline V gives CDR1 SNHLY, CDR2 FYNNEI. CDR3 size: 13 residues. The CDR3, as DNA: TGTGCCAGCACCAGAACACTGAACACTGAAGCTTTCTTT. Its translation: CASTRTLNTEAFF.

This sequence joins TRBV11-3 and TRBJ2-2; D might be TRBD1 or TRBD2, each matching 5 bases. The V end was cut by 5 bases, the J end by 5 bases, with 18 bases between. The CDR3 extends over 16 amino acids. Per the germline V gene, CDR1 is SGHNT and CDR2 is YENEEA. This CDR3 is CASSGRDRAGTGELFF. Here the CDR3 DNA reads TGTGCCAGCAGCGGAAGGGACCGCGCGGGTACCGGGGAGCTGTTTTTT.

This clonotype was observed at least ten times. V is TRBV20-1 and J is TRBJ2-2; weak D call: TRBD1 (7 bases). Germline V lookup: CDR1 DFQATT, CDR2 SNEGSKA (reference sequence). The CDR3 sequence is 16 residues long. V dropped 3 bases and J dropped 0 bases, with 14 bases sitting between them. The CDR3 DNA reads as TGCAGTGCTAGTGGTCAGGGGGGCCCGAACACCGGGGAGCTGTTTTTT. Translated, it gives CSASGQGGPNTGELFF.

A few counts support this clonotype. V usage is TRBV20-1 and J usage is TRBJ2-3; 12 bases match TRBD2. CDR3 length: 20 amino acids. Germline CDR1 is DFQATT and CDR2 is SNEGSKA (reference sequence). After removal of 1 base from V and 1 base from J, the junction contained 15 bases not matched to a gene. In nucleotides, the CDR3 is TGCAGTGCTAGAGCCTGGGATGGACTAGCGGGATTGGGGGGCACAGATACGCAGTATTTT. This gives the protein CSARAWDGLAGLGGTDTQYF.

The V and J genes are TRBV2 and TRBJ2-1, with no clear D. Germline CDR1 and CDR2: SNHLY and FYNNEI. Trimming removed 0 bases at V and 4 bases at J, with 10 bases between. This CDR3 contains 15 residues. CDR3 loop: CASSEATGQYNEQFF. The CDR3, as DNA: TGTGCCAGCAGTGAAGCGACTGGCCAGTACAATGAGCAGTTCTTC.

Ten or more counts support this clonotype. The chain recombines TRBV18 with TRBJ2-7; D is undetermined. The length of the CDR3 is 13 residues. Germline CDR1 and CDR2: KGHSH and LQKENI. The germline V and J ends were trimmed by 5 bases and 2 bases, with 10 bases remaining between them. DNA for the CDR3: TGTGCCAGCTCAGATAACAGAGCCTACGAGCAGTACTTC. It yields the protein CASSDNRAYEQYF.

There are a few counts of this clonotype. The rearrangement links TRBV20-1 to TRBJ2-2; D may be TRBD2 (6 bases). Trimming shortened V by 3 bases and J by 7 bases, and 21 bases separated the two germline ends. Germline assignment: CDR1 DFQATT and CDR2 SNEGSKA (reference sequence). The CDR3 runs 16 residues. The CDR3 coding sequence is TGCAGTGCTAGCGCCCTCGGGGAGCGGGTTATCGGGGAGCTGTTTTTT. It specifies CSASALGERVIGELFF.

This clonotype was counted only a few times. This sequence joins TRBV7-9 and TRBJ2-7, with D possibly matching TRBD1 (5 bases). V lost 2 bases and J lost 5, with 16 bases in between. This CDR3 has 15 amino acids. Germline lookup yields CDR1 SEHNR and CDR2 FQNEAQ (reference sequence). The chain's CDR3 is CASSLSYRPSHEQYF. The CDR3 bases are TGTGCCAGCAGCTTAAGCTACAGGCCAAGCCACGAGCAGTACTTC.

At least ten counts were recorded for this clonotype. This chain uses TRBV4-1 with TRBJ2-7; 7 bases match TRBD1. CDR1 and CDR2 (germline): MGHRA, YSYEKL. J gave up 8 bases and V 4 bases, and 8 bases lay outside the gene matches. The CDR3 has 13 residues. The CDR3 protein is CASSPGDRGKQYF. As DNA, the CDR3 is TGCGCCAGCAGCCCAGGGGACAGAGGGAAGCAGTACTTC.

The rearrangement uses TRBV20-1 and TRBJ2-1; 16 nucleotides agree with TRBD2. The CDR3 totals 18 residues. The trim removed 5 bases at V and 14 bases at J, leaving 21 bases unmatched. Germline CDR1 DFQATT, CDR2 SNEGSKA (reference sequence). The CDR3 DNA follows: TGCAGTGCTGGCGGCCCTGGGACTAGCGGGAGGGCCACCGGAGTTGAGTTCTTC. It is translated as CSAGGPGTSGRATGVEFF.

This clonotype came up a few times. Since a much larger clone is just one base distant, this may be a read error. The chain combines TRBV11-2 with TRBJ2-2; 9 nucleotides match TRBD2. Germline V lookup: CDR1 SGHAT, CDR2 FQNNGV. This CDR3 is 16 amino acids long. J lost 5 bases, V lost 5 bases, and 9 bases had no gene match. The CDR3 protein is CASSERLAGWTGELFF. CDR3 nucleotide sequence: TGTGCCAGCAGCGAGAGGCTAGCGGGGTGGACCGGGGAGCTGTTTTTT.

This rearrangement joins TRBV3-1 to TRBJ1-1; weak D call: TRBD1 (5 bases). CDR1 and CDR2 (germline): LGHDT, YNNKEL (reference sequence). Trimming removed 0 bases at V and 0 bases at J, with 11 bases between. This CDR3 has 16 residues. In DNA form, the CDR3 reads TGTGCCAGCAGCCAAGACCCGGGGGGAGTGAACACTGAAGCTTTCTTT. As protein: CASSQDPGGVNTEAFF.

This clonotype turned up a few times. The chain is built from TRBV29-1 and TRBJ2-1; D tentatively fits TRBD1 or TRBD2 (6 bases each). The V end was cut by 7 bases, the J end by 4 bases, with 11 bases between. This CDR3 spans 12 amino acids. CDR1 SQVTM and CDR2 ANQGSEA come from the germline V gene. In DNA, the CDR3 is TGCAGCGCAGAGGGGGGTTACAATGAGCAGTTCTTC. Translated: CSAEGGYNEQFF.

The V call is TRBV29-1, the J call TRBJ2-3; D gene uncertain. The V and J ends lost 4 bases and 3 bases respectively, with 5 bases between them. The CDR3 spans 11 residues. The germline V gene encodes CDR1 SQVTM and CDR2 ANQGSEA. CDR3 bases: TGCAGCGTTGTGGTAACAGATACGCAGTATTTT. Translating gives CSVVVTDTQYF.

This chain uses TRBV5-1 with TRBJ2-2; 7 bases are a match to TRBD1. The germline V gene has CDR1 SGHRS and CDR2 YFSETQ. The CDR3 is 14 residues long. V shed 4 bases and J 5 bases; nucleotides not matched to a gene: 5. The CDR3 sequence is CASSRDRPTGELFF. DNA of the CDR3: TGCGCCAGCAGCCGGGACAGACCTACCGGGGAGCTGTTTTTT.

This clonotype was picked up many times. In nucleotides, the CDR3 is TGTGCCAGCAGTTTGAAATGGCACAACACTGAAGCTTTCTTT. It yields the protein CASSLKWHNTEAFF. V and J are TRBV28 and TRBJ1-1; unclear D gene. The CDR3 runs to 14 residues. V gave up 3 bases and J gave up 2 bases, with 10 bases separating them. Per the germline V gene, CDR1 is MDHEN and CDR2 is SYDVKM.

The rearrangement joins TRBV10-3 to TRBJ2-7, with a possible D match to TRBD2 (6 bases). CDR1 and CDR2 from the germline V gene are ENHRY and SYGVKD. The length of the CDR3 is 12 residues. V gave up 6 bases and J gave up 5 bases, with 11 bases separating them. CDR3 residues: CAISKTGDEQYF. For the CDR3, the DNA is TGTGCCATCAGCAAAACGGGGGACGAGCAGTACTTC.